A single sample is the source of the 8 T cell receptor beta chains below, sequenced in a study of shared clonotypes between healthy human individuals (dated by TCRdb to the early 2020s). The library relied on the immunoSEQ multiplex PCR assay. The clones in this table, taken by TCRdb from immuneACCESS, are in-frame only. Not every clone is retained; where verified, under half of the shortfall comes from an unresolved V gene, and the cause of the rest is unknown. Counted in this sample were around 690,000 clones; about 90% of them appeared once. 34% of the sample lies in the top ten. Sequenced sample: memory CD8+ T cells from PBMCs. The sample's cell subset or site label, in plain terms: CD45RO+ cells pooled with CCR7-negative TemRA cells. The receptors were sampled from a man between 18 and 29 years old in good health. Some clones in this sample may be carry-over from other donors' samples.

This chain joins TRBV28 and TRBJ1-5, with 7 bases identical to TRBD1. The CDR3 is made up of 16 amino acids. Per the germline V gene, CDR1 is MDHEN and CDR2 is SYDVKM. V gave up 3 bases and J gave up 5 bases; unmatched junction bases: 10. The CDR3 nucleotides read TGTGCCAGCAGTTTGCTAGGGGGCCGGTTGGATCAGCCCCAGCATTTT. Its translation: CASSLLGGRLDQPQHF.

The genes are TRBV7-9 and TRBJ1-4, with D perhaps matching TRBD1 (6 bases). Germline-derived CDR1 and CDR2 are SEHNR and FQNEAQ (reference sequence). The CDR3 consists of 17 residues. Deletions cut 5 bases from V and 0 bases from J, with 16 bases between. The CDR3: CASSLTGLRATNEKLFF. The CDR3 coding sequence is TGTGCCAGCAGCCTAACAGGGCTTCGGGCAACTAATGAAAAACTGTTTTTT.

Only a few counts were recorded for this clone. The chain combines TRBV18 with TRBJ1-1; D ambiguous. This CDR3 contains 13 residues. Germline V gene lookup returns CDR1 KGHSH and CDR2 LQKENI. V was clipped by 6 bases and J by 5 bases, with 13 bases between them. The CDR3 loop is CASSPWKKTEAFF. CDR3 DNA sequence: TGTGCCAGCTCCCCTTGGAAAAAGACTGAAGCTTTCTTT.

This clone occurred a few times. The V call is TRBV9, the J call TRBJ1-1; D may be TRBD1 (5 bases). The V end lost 7 bases, the J end lost 1 base, and 14 bases lay between the germline ends. Per germline, CDR1 SGDLS and CDR2 YYNGEE. CDR3 length: 14 amino acids. Written as DNA, the CDR3 is TGTGCCAGCGGACCAGGGCTCGCGAACACTGAAGCTTTCTTT. Residues: CASGPGLANTEAFF.

The chain couples TRBV7-8 to TRBJ2-1, with TRBD2 matching 10 bases. CDR1 and CDR2 from the germline V gene are SGHVS and FQNEAQ. The V segment lost 4 bases and the J segment 6 bases; nucleotides outside the gene matches: 9. CDR3 length: 16 amino acids. CDR3 coding DNA: TGTGCCAGCAGCTCCGCCCTAGCGGGAGACTCCAATGAGCAGTTCTTC. As protein: CASSSALAGDSNEQFF. The whole variable domain, remainder taken from reference TRBV7-8 and TRBJ2-1, is GAGVSQSPRYKVAKRGQDVALRCDPISGHVSLFWYQQALGQGPEFLTYFQNEAQLDKSGLPSDRFFAERPEGSVSTLKIQRTQQEDSAVYLCASSSALAGDSNEQFFGPGTRLTVL.

The chain combines TRBV5-6 with TRBJ2-2; weak D call: TRBD2 (6 bases). Trimming shortened V by 4 bases and J by 3 bases, and 16 bases separated the two germline ends. The CDR3 covers 16 residues. Germline assignment: CDR1 SGHDT and CDR2 YYEEEE. CDR3 bases: TGTGCCAGCAGCGCCGGTGCTAGCGTATACACCGGGGAGCTGTTTTTT. It codes for CASSAGASVYTGELFF.

This sequence joins TRBV9 and TRBJ2-7; 8 bases agree with TRBD1. CDR1 is SGDLS and CDR2 is YYNGEE in the germline V gene. Germline trimming cut 4 bases from V and 3 bases from J; bases unmatched to any gene: 12. This CDR3 has 16 residues. The CDR3 is CASSPRTGGKFYEQYF. The CDR3 bases are TGTGCCAGCAGCCCCCGAACAGGGGGTAAATTCTACGAGCAGTACTTC.

This clone was recorded a few times. V is TRBV15 and J is TRBJ1-5; perhaps TRBD1 as D (6 bases). V lost 1 base, J lost 6 bases, and 19 bases lay in between. This CDR3 comprises 17 residues. Germline lookup yields CDR1 LNHNV and CDR2 YYDKDF (reference sequence). CDR3 loop: CATSRAWGAESGQPQHF. CDR3 nucleotide sequence: TGTGCCACCAGCAGAGCCTGGGGGGCCGAAAGTGGTCAGCCCCAGCATTTT.